These T cell receptor beta chains were read from a single sample in a study of T cell responses to AZD1222 COVID-19 vaccine. Sequencing was performed with immunoSEQ multiplex PCR; in TCRdb, only in-frame clones are kept and a portion is missing. The sample holds roughly 100,000 clones, more than 85% seen once. This material consisted of peripheral blood, taken on day 0 of AZD1222 vaccination. These receptor sequences come from an adult in good health. Each CDR3 is given with its conserved first and last residue. D genes are given only for firm matches. Not all rows give a size; the values are once, few, many and, for expanded clones, a class.

. 15 TRBV5-1 TRBD1 CASSLDRGSGNTIYF
. 18 TRBV6-4 TRBD2 CASSDSSGLAGFPHEQFF
once 13 TRBV7-9 TRBD2 CAGRLAGVGEQFF
. 12 TRBV28 . CASNIPGDGYTF
. 13 TRBV6-5 TRBD1 CASRLFQGAPQHF
. 13 TRBV7-9 . CASSLGGSVEAFF
. 15 TRBV28 . CASSPLPTGIYGYTF
. 17 TRBV3-1/TRBV3-2 . CASSQDVVGINGNTIYF
. 12 TRBV3-1/TRBV3-2 . CASSRSFYGYTF
. 12 TRBV30 . CAWSTGRTEAFF
. 15 TRBV28 TRBD2 CASSNNLREKNTQYF
. 16 TRBV11-1 TRBD2 CASSSRISGRGVEQFF
. 15 TRBV5-1 . CASSLGGTGNYGYTF
. 11 TRBV29-1 . CSVGGQETQYF
. 15 TRBV2 . CASSGREVGVTEAFF
. 13 TRBV18 . CASSSQSNYGYTF
. 14 TRBV19 TRBD1 CASSTGGRVTPLHF
. 18 TRBV7-8 TRBD1 CASSRNLVQGQGDTEAFF
. 11 TRBV2 . CASSETVEAFF
. 17 TRBV4-1 . CASSQEDFFSSYNEQFF
. 15 TRBV5-1 TRBD2 CASSPGGLVLETQYF
. 14 TRBV5-1 . CASSLSESTDTQYF
. 15 TRBV28 . CASRVSGIRNSPLHF
. 15 TRBV2 TRBD2 CAHWVTSGSQDTQYF
once 16 TRBV9 . CASSGSGNAVTDTQYF
. 15 TRBV5-3 . CARSLWFRANEKLFF
. 11 TRBV2 . CAQPVEKTQYF
. 15 TRBV9 . CASSVGPGDGEKLFF
. 19 TRBV5-5 . CASSLGPLVKPSSYNEQFF
once 12 TRBV2 . CASSVTGTEAFF
. 12 TRBV29-1 . CSVDGGNTEAFF
. 13 TRBV11-2 . CASSLGRDQPQHF
. 16 TRBV6-2/TRBV6-3 . CASSYSGDPMYQPQHF
. 15 TRBV5-1 . CASSLDRGRSSPLHF
. 14 TRBV6-6 . CASSADLSNQPQHF
. 15 TRBV4-2 . CASSQEGSAQETQYF
many 16 TRBV4-3 . CASSQSPQGGANVLTF
. 15 TRBV13 . CASSDPDDEYNEQFF
. 13 TRBV27 . CASTGMRGYEQYF
. 16 TRBV7-6 . CASSFTTVGYQETQYF
. 14 TRBV11-2 . CASSLDAVGETQYF
once 15 TRBV9 . CASSVGAGVDEKLFF
. 20 TRBV4-1 . CASSQDEGLFEASSYNEQFF
. 14 TRBV2 . CASGEQGAQAEAFF
. 15 TRBV7-3 . CASSLAAGSYNEQFF
. 11 TRBV30 TRBD1 CAWINRGEQYF
. 15 TRBV14 . CASSQLPPGPREQYF
. 13 TRBV30 . CAWSGGGVETQYF